The 18 T cell receptor beta chains presented below share a single source sample, sequenced in a study of shared clonotypes between healthy human individuals. TCRdb keeps only in-frame clones here, not all; method: immunoSEQ multiplex PCR. Of about 490,000 clones in the sample, around 80% were seen once. Sequencing was done on a sample of PBMCs. The source of these receptors is a woman in her forties in good health. Some clones in this sample may be carry-over from other donors' samples.

With regard to this clone: Within the sample, other DNA sequences also encode this same CDR3. The rearrangement links TRBV11-2 to TRBJ2-2; D is unresolved. V was shortened by 4 bases and J by 5 bases, with 5 bases between the two germline ends. The CDR3 spans 12 residues. Germline values: CDR1 SGHAT, CDR2 FQNNGV. The CDR3 spells CASSWGTGELFF. The CDR3, as DNA: TGTGCCAGCAGCTGGGGTACCGGGGAGCTGTTTTTT. Full variable domain (missing parts from reference TRBV11-2 and TRBJ2-2): EAGVAQSPRYKIIEKRQSVAFWCNPISGHATLYWYQQILGQGPKLLIQFQNNGVVDDSQLPKDRFSAERLKGVDSTLKIQPAKLEDSAVYLCASSWGTGELFFGEGSRLTVL.

This chain links TRBV7-9 with TRBJ1-2; D is unresolved. Between the trimmed V and J ends, which lost 4 bases and 2 bases, there was a span of 8 bases. The germline V gene has CDR1 SEHNR and CDR2 FQNEAQ (reference sequence). This CDR3 is built from 13 residues. This chain's CDR3 is CASSSGVNYGYTF. CDR3 coding DNA: TGTGCCAGCAGCTCTGGGGTGAACTATGGCTACACCTTC.

This sequence joins TRBV27 and TRBJ2-2; D is unclear. Germline V lookup: CDR1 MNHEY, CDR2 SMNVEV (reference sequence). Trimming took off 3 bases at V and 5 bases at J, with 10 bases between the two ends. CDR3 size: 14 residues. The CDR3 DNA is TGTGCCAGCAGTTTGGGTTTTCGGACCGGGGAGCTGTTTTTT. Its protein product is CASSLGFRTGELFF.

The V gene is TRBV28, the J gene TRBJ1-1; 10 nucleotides line up with TRBD1. V shed 7 bases, J shed 3 bases, and the junction held 5 bases outside the gene matches. The CDR3 consists of 14 residues. CDR1 is MDHEN, CDR2 SYDVKM, per germline. CDR3 bases: TGTGCCAGCAAAGTGACAGGGGGCGACACTGAAGCTTTCTTT. It specifies CASKVTGGDTEAFF.

The CDR3 protein is CASSPKDEQFF. For the CDR3, the DNA is TGTGCCAGCAGCCCCAAGGATGAGCAGTTCTTC. V and J are TRBV6-6 and TRBJ2-1; no firm D call. The CDR3 totals 11 residues. CDR1 and CDR2 from the germline V gene are MNHNY and SVGAGI (reference sequence). Trimming left V 6 bases short and J 8 bases short, with 8 bases between.

J is TRBJ2-7 and V is TRBV6-5; weak D call: TRBD1 (6 bases). Germline V gene data show CDR1 as MNHEY and CDR2 as SVGAGI. V lost 5 bases, J lost 0 bases, and 11 bases lay in between. The CDR3 runs to 14 residues. In DNA, the CDR3 is TGTGCCAGCAGTGGGCGGACAGCCTCCTACGAGCAGTACTTC. It encodes CASSGRTASYEQYF.

The V and J genes are TRBV10-3 and TRBJ2-7; D tentatively fits TRBD1 or TRBD2 (6 bases each). This CDR3 has 13 residues. Germline V gene lookup returns CDR1 ENHRY and CDR2 SYGVKD. Trimming cost V 6 bases and J 4 bases, with 13 bases left between them. The CDR3: CAIRGGTNYEQYF. CDR3 nucleotide sequence: TGTGCCATCAGAGGGGGGACAAATTACGAGCAGTACTTC.

The J gene is TRBJ1-5, the V gene TRBV6-1; 7 bases align to TRBD1. CDR1 and CDR2 from the germline V gene are MNHNS and SASEGT. This CDR3 is 13 amino acids long. Losses at the gene ends were 2 bases for V and 15 bases for J; bases not matched to a gene: 10. Here the CDR3 DNA reads TGTGCCAGCAGTGAACATACAGGGGAATTACGGCATTTT. It yields the protein CASSEHTGELRHF.

Comment on this clone: One base away lies a much larger clone, so this may be a sequencing read error. The chain recombines TRBV5-1 with TRBJ1-5; D call uncertain. The V gene lost 4 bases and the J gene lost 0 bases, with 8 bases spanning the gap. CDR1 SGHRS and CDR2 YFSETQ come from the germline V gene. The CDR3 length is 14 residues. The CDR3 DNA is TGCGCCAGCAGCCCGGACGGTAGCAATCAGCCCCAGCATTTT. Protein: CASSPDGSNQPQHF. Full variable domain (remainder filled in from reference TRBV5-1 and TRBJ1-5): KAGVTQTPRYLIKTRGQQVTLSCSPISGHRSVSWYQQTPGQGLQFLFEYFSETQRNKGNFPGRFSGRQFSNSRSEMNVSTLELGDSALYLCASSPDGSNQPQHFGDGTRLSIL.

This chain links TRBV5-1 with TRBJ1-4, with TRBD1 as a possible D gene (6 bases). From germline, CDR1 is SGHRS and CDR2 YFSETQ. The V end lost 4 bases, the J end lost 0 bases, and 10 bases lay between the germline ends. The CDR3 sequence is 15 residues long. CDR3 protein: CASSPTGTTNEKLFF. The CDR3 coding sequence is TGCGCCAGCAGCCCAACAGGGACAACTAATGAAAAACTGTTTTTT.

CDR3 sequence (DNA): TGTGCCAGCAGCTTTACGGAGTCTGGGGCCAACGTCCTGACTTTC. Translated: CASSFTESGANVLTF. V and J are TRBV7-9 and TRBJ2-6, with no clear D. The V gene's germline CDR1 is SEHNR and CDR2 FQNEAQ (reference sequence). CDR3 length: 15 amino acids. The V and J ends lost 3 bases and 1 base respectively, with 7 bases between them.

The chain recombines TRBV2 with TRBJ2-1, with D tentatively TRBD2 (6 bases). The V gene lost 4 bases and the J gene lost 0 bases, with 10 bases spanning the gap. CDR3 size: 15 residues. Germline V gene lookup returns CDR1 SNHLY and CDR2 FYNNEI. CDR3 sequence (DNA): TGTGCCAGCAGTGGTGACGGGGGCTCCTACAATGAGCAGTTCTTC. It codes for CASSGDGGSYNEQFF.

The J gene is TRBJ2-5, the V gene TRBV5-4; 11 positions agree with TRBD1. Germline V gives CDR1 SGHNT, CDR2 YYREEE (reference sequence). V lost 2 bases and J lost 7; bases outside the gene matches: 4. The CDR3 covers 14 residues. The CDR3 DNA reads as TGTGCCAGCAGCTTAGGGACAGGGGGGGGGACCCAGTACTTC. It translates to CASSLGTGGGTQYF. The full variable domain, completed using reference TRBV5-4 and TRBJ2-5, is ETGVTQSPTHLIKTRGQQVTLRCSSQSGHNTVSWYQQALGQGPQFIFQYYREEENGRGNFPPRFSGLQFPNYSSELNVNALELDDSALYLCASSLGTGGGTQYFGPGTRLLVL.

This clone appeared many times. The chain has TRBV15 and TRBJ1-6; the match to TRBD1 covers 9 bases. This CDR3 has 16 amino acids. Germline CDR1 reads LNHNV; CDR2 reads YYDKDF (reference sequence). With 5 bases clipped from V and 11 bases from J, the junction kept 13 bases outside the gene matches. CDR3 in amino acids: CATSVTGTGFLAPLHF. CDR3 DNA: TGTGCCACCAGCGTCACCGGGACAGGGTTTCTCGCACCCCTCCACTTT. The variable domain in full, completed from reference TRBV15 and TRBJ1-6, reads DAMVIQNPRYQVTQFGKPVTLSCSQTLNHNVMYWYQQKSSQAPKLLFHYYDKDFNNEADTPDNFQSRRPNTSFCFLDIRSPGLGDTAMYLCATSVTGTGFLAPLHFGNGTRLTVT.

V gene TRBV7-6 combines with J gene TRBJ2-3; D may be TRBD2 (5 bases). Germline V lookup: CDR1 SGHVS, CDR2 FNYEAQ. Trimming pared 2 bases from V and 0 bases from J, leaving 18 bases between. This CDR3 contains 18 residues. In nucleotides, the CDR3 is TGTGCCAGCAGCTTAAATTTCTGGGAGAGGACTAGCACAGATACGCAGTATTTT. This encodes CASSLNFWERTSTDTQYF.

This rearrangement joins TRBV18 to TRBJ1-1; the D gene is possibly TRBD1 (5 bases). This CDR3 spans 15 amino acids. CDR1 and CDR2 (germline): KGHSH, LQKENI. Trimming removed 1 base from V and 10 bases from J, with 19 bases in between. CDR3 sequence (DNA): TGTGCCAGCTCACCACGCGGTGTGAGTGGCGGGGGAGCTTTCTTT. The encoded protein is CASSPRGVSGGGAFF. The whole variable domain, remainder taken from reference TRBV18 and TRBJ1-1, is NAGVMQNPRHLVRRRGQEARLRCSPMKGHSHVYWYRQLPEEGLKFMVYLQKENIIDESGMPKERFSAEFPKEGPSILRIQQVVRGDSAAYFCASSPRGVSGGGAFFGQGTRLTVV.

The chain carries TRBV5-1 and TRBJ1-6; D unresolved. The CDR3 sequence is 13 residues long. Germline V gives CDR1 SGHRS, CDR2 YFSETQ. With 4 bases removed from V and 7 bases from J, the gap between germline ends came to 9 bases. The CDR3 nucleotides are TGCGCCAGCAGCACCGGCGGGAATTCACCCCTCCACTTT. Translation: CASSTGGNSPLHF.

Only one count was recorded for this clone. The CDR3 loop reads CASSYGLAGGKETQYF. CDR3 in DNA: TGCGCCAGCAGCTACGGACTAGCGGGAGGCAAAGAGACCCAGTACTTC. This chain links TRBV5-1 with TRBJ2-5, with 14 bases aligning to TRBD2. Germline trimming cut 3 bases from V and 3 bases from J; bases unmatched to any gene: 4. CDR1 is SGHRS and CDR2 is YFSETQ in the germline V gene. CDR3 length: 16 residues. The variable domain in full, completed from reference TRBV5-1 and TRBJ2-5, reads KAGVTQTPRYLIKTRGQQVTLSCSPISGHRSVSWYQQTPGQGLQFLFEYFSETQRNKGNFPGRFSGRQFSNSRSEMNVSTLELGDSALYLCASSYGLAGGKETQYFGPGTRLLVL.